One T cell receptor (gamma chain) is described in this entry. No antigen is known for it. This entry comes from a study of Vδ1+ human thymocytes. The template was reverse-transcribed extracted RNA. Pooled V-gene forward primers with one constant-region reverse primer generated the CDR3 amplicons by multiplex PCR. TCRdb processed the multiplex PCR reads again with the CATT caller. Of 20,000 to 25,000 gamma-chain clones listed, around 13% were seen once; the top ten hold about 2%. Study-level results: Thymic TRG and TRD repertoires appeared highly polyclonal.

Alphabeta T cells were depleted, then CD3+ Vdelta1+ Vdelta2- thymocytes were FACS-sorted. The CDR3 loop spans 17 amino acids. The V gene end was trimmed by 5 bases and the J gene end by 3 bases; junction bases not matched to a gene: 19. Per germline, CDR1 EGSTGY and CDR2 YDSYTSSV. The V gene is TRGV4, the J gene TRGJ1 or TRGJ2. The sample taken for sequencing was Vdelta1+ gamma-delta thymocytes from the thymus. The subset here: FACS-sorted CD3+ TCRalphabeta- TCRVdelta1+ TCRVdelta2- thymocytes. The sequence was collected from a child younger than two who had congenital heart surgery. The CDR3 sequence is CATWGRKVPQGYYKKLF. The CDR3 coding sequence is TGTGCCACCTGGGGTAGAAAAGTCCCTCAGGGTTATTATAAGAAACTCTTT.